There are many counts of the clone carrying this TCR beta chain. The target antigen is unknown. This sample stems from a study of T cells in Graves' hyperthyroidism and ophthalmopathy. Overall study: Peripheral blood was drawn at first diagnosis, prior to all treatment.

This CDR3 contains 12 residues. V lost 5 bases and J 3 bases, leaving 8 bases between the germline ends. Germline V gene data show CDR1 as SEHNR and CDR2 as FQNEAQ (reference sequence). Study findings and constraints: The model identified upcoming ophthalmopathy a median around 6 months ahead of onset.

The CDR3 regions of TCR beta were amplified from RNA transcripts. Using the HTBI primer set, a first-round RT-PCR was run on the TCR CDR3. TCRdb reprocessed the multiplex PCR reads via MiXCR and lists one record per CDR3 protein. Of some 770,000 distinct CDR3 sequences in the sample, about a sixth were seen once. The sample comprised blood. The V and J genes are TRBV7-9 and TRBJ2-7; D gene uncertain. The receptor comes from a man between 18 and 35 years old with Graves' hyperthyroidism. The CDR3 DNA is TGTGCCAGCAGCCAGGAGCACTACGAGCAGTACTTC. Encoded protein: CASSQEHYEQYF.